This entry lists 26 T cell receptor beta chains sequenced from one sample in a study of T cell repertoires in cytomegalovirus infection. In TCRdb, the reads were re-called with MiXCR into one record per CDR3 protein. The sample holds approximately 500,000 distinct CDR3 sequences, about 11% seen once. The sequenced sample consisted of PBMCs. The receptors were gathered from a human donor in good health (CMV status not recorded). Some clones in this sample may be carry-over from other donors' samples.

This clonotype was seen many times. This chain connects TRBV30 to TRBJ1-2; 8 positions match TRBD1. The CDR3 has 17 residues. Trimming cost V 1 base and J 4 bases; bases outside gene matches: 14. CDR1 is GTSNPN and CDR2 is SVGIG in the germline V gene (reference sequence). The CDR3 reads CAWSEQGAFALGYGYTF. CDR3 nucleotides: TGTGCCTGGAGTGAGCAGGGGGCTTTCGCGTTGGGCTATGGCTACACCTTC.

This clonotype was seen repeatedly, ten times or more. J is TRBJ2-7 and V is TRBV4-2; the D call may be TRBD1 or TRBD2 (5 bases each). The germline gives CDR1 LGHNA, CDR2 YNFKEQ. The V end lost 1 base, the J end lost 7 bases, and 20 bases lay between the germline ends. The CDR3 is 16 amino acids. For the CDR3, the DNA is TGTGCCAGCAGCCAAGCACCCGGGACCCCAGGCCAAGAGCAGTACTTC. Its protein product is CASSQAPGTPGQEQYF.

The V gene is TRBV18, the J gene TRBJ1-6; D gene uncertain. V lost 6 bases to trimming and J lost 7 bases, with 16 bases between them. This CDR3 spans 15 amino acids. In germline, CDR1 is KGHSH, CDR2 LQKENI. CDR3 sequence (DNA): TGTGCCAGCTCTCGCGAGGGAGGAGGGAATTCACCCCTCCACTTT. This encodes CASSREGGGNSPLHF.

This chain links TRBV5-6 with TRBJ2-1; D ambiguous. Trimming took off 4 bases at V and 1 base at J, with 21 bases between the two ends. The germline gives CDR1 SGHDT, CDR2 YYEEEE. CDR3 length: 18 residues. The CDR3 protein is CASSRTGWRIGSYNEQFF. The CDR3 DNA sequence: TGTGCCAGCAGCCGAACCGGGTGGCGCATCGGTTCCTACAATGAGCAGTTCTTC.

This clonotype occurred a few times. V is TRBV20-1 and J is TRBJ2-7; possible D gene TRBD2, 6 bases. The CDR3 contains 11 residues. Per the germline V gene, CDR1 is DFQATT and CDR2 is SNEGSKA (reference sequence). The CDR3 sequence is CSVTEGGEQYF. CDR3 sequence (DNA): TGCAGCGTCACGGAGGGCGGCGAGCAGTACTTC.

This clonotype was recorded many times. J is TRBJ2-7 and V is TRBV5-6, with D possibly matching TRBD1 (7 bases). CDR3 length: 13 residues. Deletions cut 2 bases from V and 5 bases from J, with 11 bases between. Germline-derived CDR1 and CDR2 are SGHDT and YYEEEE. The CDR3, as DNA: TGTGCCAGCAGCTTAGGAGGGGGCGACGAGCAGTACTTC. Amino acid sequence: CASSLGGGDEQYF. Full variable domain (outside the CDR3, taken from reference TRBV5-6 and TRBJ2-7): DAGVTQSPTHLIKTRGQQVTLRCSPKSGHDTVSWYQQALGQGPQFIFQYYEEEERQRGNFPDRFSGHQFPNYSSELNVNALLLGDSALYLCASSLGGGDEQYFGPGTRLTVT.

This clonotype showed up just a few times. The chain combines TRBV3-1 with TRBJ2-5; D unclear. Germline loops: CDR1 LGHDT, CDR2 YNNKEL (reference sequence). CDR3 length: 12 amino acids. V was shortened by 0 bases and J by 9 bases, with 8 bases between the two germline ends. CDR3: CASSQDGPAQYF. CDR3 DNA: TGTGCCAGCAGCCAAGATGGCCCGGCCCAGTACTTC.

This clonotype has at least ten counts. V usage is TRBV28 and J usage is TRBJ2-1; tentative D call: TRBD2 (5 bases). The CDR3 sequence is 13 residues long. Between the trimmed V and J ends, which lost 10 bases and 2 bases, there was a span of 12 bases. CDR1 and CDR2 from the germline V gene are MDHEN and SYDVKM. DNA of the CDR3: TGTGCCATCCATGGAGGCGCCTACAATGAGCAGTTCTTC. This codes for CAIHGGAYNEQFF.

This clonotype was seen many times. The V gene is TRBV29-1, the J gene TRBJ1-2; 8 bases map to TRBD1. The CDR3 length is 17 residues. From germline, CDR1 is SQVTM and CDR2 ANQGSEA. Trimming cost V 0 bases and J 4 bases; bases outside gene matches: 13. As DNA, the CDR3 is TGCAGCGTTGAAGATCCGTCGAACGACAGGGGCCTCTATGGCTACACCTTC. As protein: CSVEDPSNDRGLYGYTF.

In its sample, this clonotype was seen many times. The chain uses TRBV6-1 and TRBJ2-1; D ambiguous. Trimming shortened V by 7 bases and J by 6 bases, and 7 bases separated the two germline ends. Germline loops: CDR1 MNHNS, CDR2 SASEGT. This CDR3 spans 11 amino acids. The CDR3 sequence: CASKKPNEQFF. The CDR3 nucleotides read TGTGCCAGCAAAAAGCCCAATGAGCAGTTCTTC.

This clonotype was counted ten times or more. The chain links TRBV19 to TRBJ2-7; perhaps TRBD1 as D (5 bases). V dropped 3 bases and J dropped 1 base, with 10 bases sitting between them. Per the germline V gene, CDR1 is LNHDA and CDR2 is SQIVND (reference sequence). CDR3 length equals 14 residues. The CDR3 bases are TGTGCCAGTAGTATGGGGCAACCTTCCTACGAGCAGTACTTC. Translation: CASSMGQPSYEQYF.

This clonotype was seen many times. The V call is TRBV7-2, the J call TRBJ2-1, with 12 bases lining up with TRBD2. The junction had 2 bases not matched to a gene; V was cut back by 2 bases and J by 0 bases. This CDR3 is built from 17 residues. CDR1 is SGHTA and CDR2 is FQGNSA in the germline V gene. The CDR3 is CASSLTTSGSSYNEQFF. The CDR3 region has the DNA TGTGCCAGCAGCTTAACGACTAGCGGGAGCTCCTACAATGAGCAGTTCTTC.

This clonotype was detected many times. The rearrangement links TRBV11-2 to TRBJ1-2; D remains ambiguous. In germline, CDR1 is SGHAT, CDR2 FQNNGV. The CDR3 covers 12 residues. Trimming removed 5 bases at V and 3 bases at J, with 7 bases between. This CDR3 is CASSQSDYGYTF. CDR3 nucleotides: TGTGCCAGCAGCCAGTCGGACTATGGCTACACCTTC.

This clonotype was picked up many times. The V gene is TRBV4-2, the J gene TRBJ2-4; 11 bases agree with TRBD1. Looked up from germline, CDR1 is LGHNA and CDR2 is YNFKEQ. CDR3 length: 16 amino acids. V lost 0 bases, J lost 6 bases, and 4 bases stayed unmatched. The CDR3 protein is CASSQEWTGGGNIQYF. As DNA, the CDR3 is TGTGCCAGCAGCCAAGAATGGACAGGGGGCGGAAACATTCAGTACTTC.

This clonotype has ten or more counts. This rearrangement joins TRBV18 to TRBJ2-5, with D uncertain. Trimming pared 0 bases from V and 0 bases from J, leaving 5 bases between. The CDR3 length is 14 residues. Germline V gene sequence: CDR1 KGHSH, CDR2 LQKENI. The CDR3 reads CASSPPANQETQYF. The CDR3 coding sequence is TGTGCCAGCTCACCACCCGCTAACCAAGAGACCCAGTACTTC.

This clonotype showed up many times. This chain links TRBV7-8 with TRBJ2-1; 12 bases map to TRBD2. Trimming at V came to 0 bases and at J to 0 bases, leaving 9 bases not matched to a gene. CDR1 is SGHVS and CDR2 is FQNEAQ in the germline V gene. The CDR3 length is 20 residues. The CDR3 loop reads CASSLALGLAGGGSYNEQFF. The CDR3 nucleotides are TGTGCCAGCAGCTTAGCTCTTGGTCTAGCGGGAGGGGGCTCCTACAATGAGCAGTTCTTC.

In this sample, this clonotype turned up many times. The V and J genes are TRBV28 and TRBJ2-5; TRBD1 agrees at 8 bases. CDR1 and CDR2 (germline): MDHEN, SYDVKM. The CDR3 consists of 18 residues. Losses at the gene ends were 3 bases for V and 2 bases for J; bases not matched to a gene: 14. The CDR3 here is CASSLDYSGGKKQETQYF. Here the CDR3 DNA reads TGTGCCAGCAGTTTGGATTACTCAGGGGGCAAAAAACAAGAGACCCAGTACTTC. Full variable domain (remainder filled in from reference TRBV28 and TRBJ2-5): DVKVTQSSRYLVKRTGEKVFLECVQDMDHENMFWYRQDPGLGLRLIYFSYDVKMKEKGDIPEGYSVSREKKERFSLILESASTNQTSMYLCASSLDYSGGKKQETQYFGPGTRLLVL.

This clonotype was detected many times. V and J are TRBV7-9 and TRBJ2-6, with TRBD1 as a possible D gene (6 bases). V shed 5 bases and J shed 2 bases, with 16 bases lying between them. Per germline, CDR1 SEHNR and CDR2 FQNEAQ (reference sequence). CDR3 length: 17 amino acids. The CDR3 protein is CASSRTVSDTGANVLTF. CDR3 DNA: TGTGCCAGCAGCCGGACAGTCAGTGATACTGGGGCCAACGTCCTGACTTTC.

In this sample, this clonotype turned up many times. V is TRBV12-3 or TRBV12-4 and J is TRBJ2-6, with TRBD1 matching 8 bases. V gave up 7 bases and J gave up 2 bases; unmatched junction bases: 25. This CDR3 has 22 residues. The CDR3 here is CASKLLHPSPGQVSPGANVLTF. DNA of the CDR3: TGTGCCAGCAAACTCCTTCACCCCTCCCCGGGACAGGTGTCCCCTGGGGCCAACGTCCTGACTTTC.

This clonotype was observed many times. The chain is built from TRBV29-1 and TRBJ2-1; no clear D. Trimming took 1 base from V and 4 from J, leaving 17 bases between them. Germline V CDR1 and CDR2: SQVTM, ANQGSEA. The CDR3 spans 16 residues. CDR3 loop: CSVEGGVWNAYNEQFF. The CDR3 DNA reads TGCAGCGTTGAAGGAGGAGTCTGGAACGCTTACAATGAGCAGTTCTTC.

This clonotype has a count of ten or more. As DNA, the CDR3 is TGTGCCAGCAGCGAAGCACGCCGGGACAGGGTTGGAACCGGGGAGCTGTTTTTT. Protein product: CASSEARRDRVGTGELFF. The chain combines TRBV7-9 with TRBJ2-2; 9 bases line up with TRBD1. V shed 5 bases, J shed 5 bases, and the junction held 15 bases outside the gene matches. The CDR3 spans 18 residues. Per germline, CDR1 SEHNR and CDR2 FQNEAQ (reference sequence). Together with reference TRBV7-9 and TRBJ2-2, the CDR3 gives the full variable domain: DTGVSQNPRHKITKRGQNVTFRCDPISEHNRLYWYRQTLGQGPEFLTYFQNEAQLEKSRLLSDRFSAERPKGSFSTLEIQRTEQGDSAMYLCASSEARRDRVGTGELFFGEGSRLTVL.

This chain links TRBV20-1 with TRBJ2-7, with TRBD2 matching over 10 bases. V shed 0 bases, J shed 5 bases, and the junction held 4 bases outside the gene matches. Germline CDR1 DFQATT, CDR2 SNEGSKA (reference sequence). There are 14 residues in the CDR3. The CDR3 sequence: CSARDPSGSDEQYF. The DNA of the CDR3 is TGCAGTGCTAGAGACCCTAGCGGGAGTGACGAGCAGTACTTC.

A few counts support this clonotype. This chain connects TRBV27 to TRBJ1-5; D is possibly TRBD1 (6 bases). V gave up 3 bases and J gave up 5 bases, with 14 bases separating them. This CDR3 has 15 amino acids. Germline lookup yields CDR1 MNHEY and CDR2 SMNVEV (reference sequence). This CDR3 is CASSFRGGSDQPQHF. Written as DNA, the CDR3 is TGTGCCAGCAGTTTTAGAGGGGGGAGTGATCAGCCCCAGCATTTT.

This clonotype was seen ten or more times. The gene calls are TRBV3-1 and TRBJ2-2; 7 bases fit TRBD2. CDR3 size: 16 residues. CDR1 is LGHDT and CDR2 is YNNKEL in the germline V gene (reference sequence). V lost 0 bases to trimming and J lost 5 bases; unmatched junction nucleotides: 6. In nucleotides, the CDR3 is TGTGCCAGCAGCCAAGATTACGGGGGGAGGACCGGGGAGCTGTTTTTT. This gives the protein CASSQDYGGRTGELFF.

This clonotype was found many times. As DNA, the CDR3 is TGCGCCAGCAGCATTACAGGGGGAATGAACACTGAAGCTTTCTTT. Its protein product is CASSITGGMNTEAFF. V gene TRBV5-1 combines with J gene TRBJ1-1; 8 bases map to TRBD1. The junction had 5 bases not matched to a gene; V was cut back by 4 bases and J by 0 bases. Germline CDR1 is SGHRS and CDR2 is YFSETQ. The CDR3 has 15 residues.

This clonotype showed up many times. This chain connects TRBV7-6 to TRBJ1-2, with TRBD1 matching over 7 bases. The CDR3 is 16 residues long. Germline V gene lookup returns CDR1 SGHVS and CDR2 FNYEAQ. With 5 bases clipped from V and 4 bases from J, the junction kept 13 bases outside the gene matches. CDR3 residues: CASSTSSGGFPYGYTF. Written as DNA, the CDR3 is TGTGCCAGCAGCACTTCCTCAGGGGGATTCCCCTATGGCTACACCTTC. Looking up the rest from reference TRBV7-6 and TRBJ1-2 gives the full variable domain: GAGVSQSPRYKVTKRGQDVALRCDPISGHVSLYWYRQALGQGPEFLTYFNYEAQQDKSGLPNDRFSAERPEGSISTLTIQRTEQRDSAMYRCASSTSSGGFPYGYTFGSGTRLTVV.